This TCR beta chain comes out of a study of cytomegalovirus exposure and HLA in healthy donors. Overall study findings and caveats: Analysis was carried out at a later point, and it linked a missense DCLRE1C variant to TCR beta V- and J-gene trimming. Rare TCR sequences dominated, though some public TCRs recurred in many donors. Three CMV-associated chains proved CMV antigen-specific in vitro.

The junction had 7 bases not matched to a gene; V was cut back by 0 bases and J by 5 bases. The CDR3 consists of 15 residues. Germline CDR1 reads LNHNV; CDR2 reads YYDKDF (reference sequence). On this clone: Its target is not known.

The PCR contained 60 Vbeta and 13 Jbeta primers. Profiled with immunoSEQ multiplex PCR; TCRdb holds only in-frame clones, not every one. The table gives approximately 190,000 clones; the top ten clones make up around 6% of it. The sample comprised PBMCs. The chain is built from TRBV15 and TRBJ2-7; 7 bases fit TRBD1. The sequence came from a man between 25 and 39 years old in good health and CMV-seronegative. CDR3 in amino acids: CATSRDRQGRDEQYF. CDR3 coding DNA: TGTGCCACCAGCAGAGATAGACAGGGACGAGACGAGCAGTACTTC. Using reference TRBV15 and TRBJ2-7 for the parts outside the CDR3, the full variable domain is DAMVIQNPRYQVTQFGKPVTLSCSQTLNHNVMYWYQQKSSQAPKLLFHYYDKDFNNEADTPDNFQSRRPNTSFCFLDIRSPGLGDTAMYLCATSRDRQGRDEQYFGPGTRLTVT.